This T cell receptor beta chain is drawn from a study of CXCR3-negative and CXCR3-positive naive CD8 T cells. Background on the study: TRB reads totalled about 150 million, about 1.5 +/- 0.3 million per library.

This clonotype is labeled medium-sized based on frequency. What it binds is unknown. The CDR3 extends over 17 amino acids. Germline V gene data show CDR1 as DFQATT and CDR2 as SNEGSKA (reference sequence). A CD45RO-CCR7+CD27+CD95- phenotype identified naive CD8+ T cells. The study, taken as a whole, reports: Partly lower CXCR3 expression followed cryopreservation, and most assays relied on fresh PBMCs. TRB CDR3s were more hydrophobic in CXCR3-positive than in CXCR3-negative naive cells. TRB CDR3 properties were used to infer TCR strength, and surface CD5 was comparable between naive subsets.

UMI-labeled 5' RACE yielded the TRB cDNA libraries. TCRdb re-called the 5' RACE reads; one entry per CDR3 protein, DNA not given. The clone table shows some 8,400 distinct CDR3 sequences, with the ten largest holding 1.5% to 2%. The TCR sequence derives from a human donor in good health. Some clones in this sample may be carry-over from other donors' samples. The chain links TRBV20-1 to TRBJ2-5; TCRdb reports TRBD1, a call that lacks DNA to check it against. Sequencing was done on a sample of naive CXCR3+ CD8+ T cells from blood. Subset denoted: CD45RO-CCR7+CD27+CD95- naive CD8+ T cells expressing CXCR3 (TNR3+). CDR3 amino acids: CSARYIRDRLYQETQYF.